Reported below is one TCR beta chain. The same CDR3 can be traced to other DNA sequences in this sample. The data were obtained in a study of blood T cell repertoires in COVID-19. Looking at the study overall: From T cells, B-cell-depleted T cells, or PBMCs came the material, which was cDNA or gDNA.

The V gene lost 5 bases and the J gene lost 4 bases, with 5 bases spanning the gap. CDR3 length: 12 residues. Germline CDR1 reads MNHEY; CDR2 reads SVGAGI. Here immunoSEQ multiplex PCR was the method, and the copy in TCRdb shows in-frame clones only, minus some. The profile shows approximately 240,000 clones, 70% to 85% of them singletons. The chain is built from TRBV6-5 and TRBJ1-4, with D unresolved. The sample consisted of peripheral blood. This clonotype was obtained from a woman in her forties with active or convalescent COVID-19. The CDR3 DNA reads as TGTGCCAGCAGTCGCGGTAATGAAAAACTGTTTTTT. Its protein is CASSRGNEKLFF.